This entry lists 13 T cell receptor beta chains sequenced from one sample in a study of shared clonotypes between healthy human individuals. Libraries were prepared by immunoSEQ multiplex PCR; TCRdb keeps only in-frame clonotypes and omits some of them. The data show 450,000 to 500,000 clones, with 65% to 85% seen just once and about an eighth held by the top ten. The sample comprised PBMCs. These receptor sequences come from a woman aged 40-49 years in good health. Some clones in this sample may be carry-over from other donors' samples.

Points on this clone: A far larger clone is just one base off, so this is likely a read error. The sample holds other DNA sequences that translate to the same CDR3. The rearrangement joins TRBV6-5 to TRBJ2-2; D is unclear. The germline CDR1 and CDR2 sequences are MNHEY and SVGAGI. The CDR3 runs 13 residues. The DNA for the CDR3 is TGTGCCAGCAGACCTCTAAACACAGGGGAGCTGTTTTTT. Its translation is CASRPLNTGELFF.

The V gene is TRBV4-1, the J gene TRBJ2-5, with no clear D. The CDR3 is 14 amino acids. Trimming shortened V by 1 base and J by 2 bases, and 8 bases separated the two germline ends. Germline V gene sequence: CDR1 MGHRA, CDR2 YSYEKL. In DNA, the CDR3 is TGCGCCAGCAGCCAAGTCGTGAGGCAAGAGACCCAGTACTTC. Translation: CASSQVVRQETQYF.

This clone appeared once. The rearrangement links TRBV18 to TRBJ2-5, with 7 bases aligning to TRBD1. The CDR3 covers 15 residues. In germline, CDR1 is KGHSH, CDR2 LQKENI. V trimming: 3 bases; J trimming: 1 base; junction bases outside the gene matches: 5. The CDR3 DNA is TGTGCCAGCTCACCCGAAAGGGACAGCCAAGAGACCCAGTACTTC. The encoded protein is CASSPERDSQETQYF.

The rearrangement uses TRBV9 and TRBJ2-1, with 11 bases fitting TRBD2. Germline CDR1 and CDR2: SGDLS and YYNGEE. V trimming: 3 bases; J trimming: 2 bases; junction bases outside the gene matches: 1. CDR3 length: 15 residues. CDR3 in amino acids: CASSELAGAYNEQFF. The DNA for the CDR3 is TGTGCCAGCAGCGAACTAGCGGGGGCCTACAATGAGCAGTTCTTC.

Details on this clone: A far more abundant clone sits one base away, making this likely a read error. The same CDR3 arises from other DNA sequences in this sample as well. V and J are TRBV28 and TRBJ2-5; D uncertain. Trimming left V 3 bases short and J 2 bases short, with 7 bases between. Germline CDR1 MDHEN, CDR2 SYDVKM. The CDR3 covers 13 residues. CDR3 sequence (DNA): TGTGCCAGCAGTTTCGAGAGGCAAGAGACCCAGTACTTC. Protein product: CASSFERQETQYF.

The V gene is TRBV19, the J gene TRBJ1-1; D perhaps matches TRBD1 (5 bases). Trimming cost V 3 bases and J 4 bases, with 12 bases left between them. Germline V gene data show CDR1 as LNHDA and CDR2 as SQIVND (reference sequence). This CDR3 contains 14 residues. CDR3 in amino acids: CASSMGVLGTEAFF. The CDR3, as DNA: TGTGCCAGTAGTATGGGGGTCTTAGGCACTGAAGCTTTCTTT.

The chain uses TRBV19 and TRBJ2-5; 8 bases align to TRBD1. The germline V gene encodes CDR1 LNHDA and CDR2 SQIVND (reference sequence). Trimming removed 4 bases from V and 9 bases from J; junction bases left unmatched: 10. The CDR3 runs 14 residues. CDR3 sequence reads: CASSTRIRDRPQYF. In DNA form, the CDR3 reads TGTGCCAGTAGTACTCGCATCCGGGACAGGCCCCAGTACTTC.

The V and J genes are TRBV6-5 and TRBJ1-2, with 8 bases aligning to TRBD1. CDR3 length equals 15 residues. Germline CDR1 reads MNHEY; CDR2 reads SVGAGI. Trimming cost V 2 bases and J 4 bases; bases outside gene matches: 6. CDR3 sequence reads: CASSYLRTGRYGYTF. DNA for the CDR3: TGTGCCAGCAGTTACCTTCGGACAGGGCGCTATGGCTACACCTTC.

The chain combines TRBV7-3 with TRBJ2-5; the D is unclear. Germline CDR1 reads SGHTA; CDR2 reads FQGTGA. Trimming removed 0 bases from V and 2 bases from J, with 4 bases in between. This CDR3 region has 13 residues. CDR3 nucleotide sequence: TGTGCCAGCAGCTTAACAGCACAAGAGACCCAGTACTTC. It translates to CASSLTAQETQYF.

For this clone: Since a far larger clone is one base different, this is likely a read error. The chain links TRBV28 to TRBJ1-5, with a tentative D call TRBD1 (5 bases). Per the germline V gene, CDR1 is MDHEN and CDR2 is SYDVKM. CDR3 size: 16 residues. CDR3 bases: TGTGCCAGCACCTTCCCAGGGCAGGTGGGCGATCAGTCCCAGCATTTT. As protein: CASTFPGQVGDQSQHF. Full variable domain (remainder filled in from reference TRBV28 and TRBJ1-5): DVKVTQSSRYLVKRTGEKVFLECVQDMDHENMFWYRQDPGLGLRLIYFSYDVKMKEKGDIPEGYSVSREKKERFSLILESASTNQTSMYLCASTFPGQVGDQSQHFGDGTRLSIL.

The rearrangement joins TRBV29-1 to TRBJ1-1, with 11 bases lining up with TRBD1. CDR1 and CDR2 (germline): SQVTM, ANQGSEA. Trimming at V came to 7 bases and at J to 9 bases, leaving 4 bases not matched to a gene. This CDR3 is built from 11 residues. This chain's CDR3 is CSAGTGGQAFF. Here the CDR3 DNA reads TGCAGCGCCGGGACAGGGGGGCAAGCTTTCTTT.

The chain links TRBV5-1 to TRBJ2-7, with 8 positions matching TRBD1. In germline, CDR1 is SGHRS, CDR2 YFSETQ. The CDR3 loop spans 15 amino acids. V was pared by 0 bases and J by 0 bases, with 2 bases of the junction left unmatched. The CDR3 loop is CASSLAGTGSYEQYF. The CDR3 DNA follows: TGCGCCAGCAGCTTGGCCGGGACAGGCTCCTACGAGCAGTACTTC.

This clone was picked up one time. This chain uses TRBV25-1 with TRBJ2-2; D not resolved. The CDR3 covers 13 residues. Germline CDR1 MGHDK, CDR2 SYGVNS. V was pared by 0 bases and J by 6 bases, with 5 bases between. The CDR3 region is CASSEYWSGELFF. The CDR3 nucleotides read TGTGCCAGCAGTGAATATTGGTCCGGGGAGCTGTTTTTT.